These T cell receptor beta chains were read from a single sample in a study of beta chain features in type 1 diabetes. TCRdb keeps only in-frame clones here, not all; method: immunoSEQ multiplex PCR. Here the sample spans some 300,000 clones, about 8% being singletons. The sequenced material came from central memory CD4+ T cells from blood. The receptors were sampled from a woman aged 18-30 years in good health. CDR3s include the opening cysteine and the closing phenylalanine or tryptophan. Fields, in order: V gene, J gene, clone size, D gene, CDR3 protein, CDR3 DNA. A D gene is named only where the DNA matches it firmly. The listing skips clone size in some rows; elsewhere it reads once, few, many or a size class.

TRBV25-1	TRBJ2-3	few	-	CASSEGGAASTDTQYF	TGTGCCAGCAGTGAAGGAGGGGCAGCGAGCACAGATACGCAGTATTTT
TRBV27	TRBJ1-6	-	TRBD1	CASSGDRESNSPLHF	TGTGCCAGCAGTGGTGACAGGGAGAGTAATTCACCCCTCCACTTT
TRBV2	TRBJ2-7	-	TRBD2	CASSGRRGMIYEQYF	TGTGCCAGCAGTGGTCGGCGGGGGATGATCTACGAGCAGTACTTC
TRBV4-3	TRBJ1-5	many	-	CASSQDGQGGDQPQHF	TGCGCCAGCAGCCAAGATGGGCAGGGTGGGGATCAGCCCCAGCATTTT
TRBV7-9	TRBJ2-2	few	TRBD2	CAGGLDNTGELFF	TGTGCCGGAGGACTAGACAACACCGGGGAGCTGTTTTTT
TRBV7-2	TRBJ2-3	-	TRBD1	CASSLGTGSTDTQYF	TGTGCCAGCAGCTTAGGGACAGGGAGCACAGATACGCAGTATTTT
TRBV7-2	TRBJ1-3	-	-	CASSFQGRNTIYF	TGTGCCAGCAGCTTTCAGGGGAGAAACACCATATATTTT
TRBV27	TRBJ1-2	-	-	CASSHHPSDGYTF	TGTGCCAGCAGTCACCATCCGTCAGATGGCTACACCTTC
TRBV7-2	TRBJ2-3	many	TRBD2	CASSLAPHGGLASSTDTQYF	TGTGCCAGCAGCTTAGCGCCCCACGGGGGACTAGCAAGCAGCACAGATACGCAGTATTTT
TRBV21-1	TRBJ2-7	-	-	CASSKSRWASGRYEQYF	TGTGCCAGCAGCAAATCTAGGTGGGCTAGCGGGAGGTACGAGCAGTACTTC
TRBV2	TRBJ2-5	-	TRBD2	CASSYSGETQYF	TGTGCCAGCAGCTATAGCGGGGAGACCCAGTACTTC
TRBV7-2	TRBJ1-3	-	-	CASSLGNTGNTIYF	TGTGCCAGCAGCTTAGGGAATACTGGAAACACCATATATTTT
TRBV15	TRBJ2-3	few	-	CATSRDNGGTQYF	TGTGCCACCAGCAGAGATAACGGGGGTACGCAGTATTTT
TRBV14	TRBJ2-2	many	-	CASSPNTGELFF	TGTGCCAGCAGCCCGAACACCGGGGAGCTGTTTTTT
TRBV5-1	TRBJ1-1	few	-	CASSGSTVNTEAFF	TGCGCCAGCAGCGGGTCGACCGTGAACACTGAAGCTTTCTTT
TRBV6-5	TRBJ1-1	-	-	CASSYGAGAKTEAFF	TGTGCCAGCAGTTACGGCGCAGGGGCGAAAACTGAAGCTTTCTTT
TRBV7-9	TRBJ2-5	-	TRBD2	CASSLGRGREGKETQYF	TGTGCCAGCAGCTTAGGACGGGGACGGGAGGGAAAAGAGACCCAGTACTTC
TRBV9	TRBJ2-3	-	-	CASSAGNPGGTDTQYF	TGTGCCAGCAGCGCCGGAAATCCGGGGGGCACAGATACGCAGTATTTT
TRBV28	TRBJ1-2	-	-	CASSLHRDAYGYTF	TGTGCCAGCAGTTTGCACCGGGACGCATATGGCTACACCTTC
TRBV7-3	TRBJ1-6	-	-	CASSATGYDSPLHF	TGTGCCAGCAGCGCAACAGGGTATGATTCACCCCTCCACTTT
TRBV9	TRBJ1-5	few	-	CASSVGSSSNQPQHF	TGTGCCAGCAGCGTAGGGTCCAGCTCGAATCAGCCCCAGCATTTT
TRBV30	TRBJ1-5	-	TRBD1	CAIGDSRQPQHF	TGTGCTATTGGGGACAGCAGACAGCCCCAGCATTTT
TRBV4-2	TRBJ2-7	few	-	CASSQARDRLTYEQYF	TGTGCCAGCAGCCAGGCCCGGGACCGATTAACCTACGAGCAGTACTTC
TRBV11-3	TRBJ2-1	many	TRBD1	CASSSYRGPYNEQFF	TGTGCCAGCAGCTCATACAGGGGCCCCTACAATGAGCAGTTCTTC
TRBV23-1	TRBJ1-1	few	-	CASSQSTYRAENTEAFF	TGCGCCAGCAGTCAATCGACCTACAGGGCCGAGAACACTGAAGCTTTCTTT
TRBV7-2	TRBJ2-1	-	-	CASSPGTYSYNEQFF	TGTGCCAGCAGCCCCGGGACCTACTCCTACAATGAGCAGTTCTTC
TRBV7-2	TRBJ2-3	-	-	CASSPGPGPRSTDTQYF	TGTGCCAGCAGCCCGGGACCCGGGCCGCGTAGCACAGATACGCAGTATTTT
TRBV9	TRBJ1-5	-	-	CASSAGYGNQPQHF	TGTGCCAGCAGCGCAGGGTATGGGAATCAGCCCCAGCATTTT
TRBV28	TRBJ2-6	few	-	CASSQGGNPSGANVLTF	TGTGCCAGCAGCCAAGGCGGAAATCCCTCTGGGGCCAACGTCCTGACTTTC
TRBV7-9	TRBJ1-5	-	-	CASGGEGNQPQHF	TGTGCCAGCGGGGGGGAGGGTAATCAGCCCCAGCATTTT
TRBV7-2	TRBJ1-1	-	TRBD1	CASSIRDRGNRRIGTEAFF	TGTGCCAGCTCCATCCGGGACAGGGGGAATAGACGGATAGGCACTGAAGCTTTCTTT
TRBV5-6	TRBJ2-3	few	TRBD2	CASSILTSGTDTQYF	TGTGCCAGCAGCATATTGACTAGCGGCACAGATACGCAGTATTTT
TRBV7-2	TRBJ2-3	few	TRBD2	CASSSGLAGGTDTQYF	TGTGCCAGCAGCTCGGGACTAGCGGGAGGAACAGATACGCAGTATTTT
TRBV11-3	TRBJ2-7	-	-	CASSLSGTYEQYF	TGTGCCAGCAGCTTATCAGGGACCTACGAGCAGTACTTC
TRBV5-6	TRBJ2-6	-	-	CASSLYRILNSGANVLTF	TGTGCCAGCAGCTTGTACAGGATACTAAACTCTGGGGCCAACGTCCTGACTTTC
TRBV5-1	TRBJ2-5	-	TRBD1	CASSLDTGVETQYF	TGCGCCAGCAGCTTGGATACAGGGGTAGAGACCCAGTACTTC
TRBV15	TRBJ2-4	-	TRBD1	CATSTRQGSGIQYF	TGTGCCACCAGCACCCGACAGGGTTCGGGAATTCAGTACTTC
TRBV7-2	TRBJ2-3	-	TRBD2	CASSQGTSADTQYF	TGTGCCAGCAGCCAGGGGACTAGCGCAGATACGCAGTATTTT
TRBV4-3	TRBJ2-2	many	-	CASSQDWRLENTGELFF	TGCGCCAGCAGCCAAGATTGGCGACTAGAGAACACCGGGGAGCTGTTTTTT
TRBV28	TRBJ1-2	few	-	CASKGGGYTF	TGTGCCAGCAAGGGGGGTGGCTACACCTTC
TRBV5-1	TRBJ1-1	-	-	CASREGRNTEAFF	TGCGCCAGCAGGGAGGGTAGAAACACTGAAGCTTTCTTT
TRBV7-3	TRBJ1-1	-	-	CASSLLGDTEAFF	TGTGCCAGCAGCTTACTAGGGGACACTGAAGCTTTCTTT
TRBV2	TRBJ2-2	-	-	CASSTGSSRTGELFF	TGTGCCAGCAGCACAGGGAGTTCAAGGACCGGGGAGCTGTTTTTT
TRBV4-3	TRBJ2-2	many	-	CASSPLPGPALNTGELFF	TGCGCCAGCAGCCCCCTCCCGGGCCCAGCGTTGAACACCGGGGAGCTGTTTTTT
TRBV29-1	TRBJ2-3	-	-	CSVRTPSTDTQYF	TGCAGCGTCCGGACCCCTAGCACAGATACGCAGTATTTT
TRBV7-8	TRBJ1-5	few	-	CASSLAGLGGNQPQHF	TGTGCCAGCAGCTTAGCTGGACTGGGAGGCAATCAGCCCCAGCATTTT
TRBV6-5	TRBJ1-6	few	-	CASSKDRPNSPLHF	TGTGCCAGCAGTAAGGACAGACCGAATTCACCCCTCCACTTT
TRBV27	TRBJ2-3	-	TRBD1	CASSSPGQGPDTQYF	TGTGCCAGCAGTTCGCCGGGACAGGGACCAGATACGCAGTATTTT
TRBV28	TRBJ2-1	many	TRBD1	CASSKGQGYNEQFF	TGTGCCAGCAGCAAGGGACAGGGCTACAATGAGCAGTTCTTC
TRBV19	TRBJ2-3	-	TRBD2	CASSPGTSGSTDTQYF	TGTGCCAGTAGTCCGGGGACTAGCGGGAGCACAGATACGCAGTATTTT
TRBV9	TRBJ1-2	many	-	CASSDWDGSYGYTF	TGTGCCAGCAGCGATTGGGACGGAAGCTATGGCTACACCTTC
TRBV5-1	TRBJ2-2	-	TRBD1	CATSGQGMPGELFF	TGCGCCACTTCGGGACAGGGAATGCCCGGGGAGCTGTTTTTT
TRBV7-2	TRBJ1-2	-	-	CASSADTRFYGYTF	TGTGCCAGCAGCGCGGACACCCGGTTCTATGGCTACACCTTC
TRBV7-3	TRBJ2-5	few	-	CASSLTPNSDQETQYF	TGTGCCAGCAGCTTAACTCCGAATAGCGACCAAGAGACCCAGTACTTC
TRBV18	TRBJ1-1	-	-	CASSPRTASMNTEAFF	TGTGCCAGCTCGCCCAGGACCGCCAGCATGAACACTGAAGCTTTCTTT
TRBV10-3	TRBJ2-3	many	-	CAIRTEGSTDTQYF	TGTGCCATCAGGACGGAGGGGAGCACAGATACGCAGTATTTT
TRBV5-1	TRBJ2-3	-	-	CASSSMPRSTDTQYF	TGCGCCAGCAGCTCAATGCCCCGGTCTACCGATACGCAGTATTTT